The entry below describes one T cell receptor beta chain. The antigen remains unidentified. The study ran its PCR with 60 Vbeta and 13 Jbeta primers. The assay was immunoSEQ multiplex PCR, and TCRdb's table has in-frame clones only and misses some. The sample records 150,000 to 200,000 clones, about 70% being singletons. These data come from a study of cytomegalovirus exposure and HLA in healthy donors. Study observations and caveats: Immune exposure information available was restricted to CMV serostatus. Data from an earlier analysis indicated that most TCR beta V segments were productive either about 87% or about 30% of the time.

CDR1 MDHEN and CDR2 SYDVKM come from the germline V gene. The length of the CDR3 is 15 residues. V was trimmed by 5 bases and J by 8 bases, leaving 22 bases between them. The sample comprised PBMCs. The receptor's source is a woman under 30 in good health and CMV-seropositive. The chain has TRBV28 and TRBJ2-7; weak D call: TRBD2 (6 bases). DNA of the CDR3: TGTGCCAGCAGTAGCCGGGACTCGCCAGCGAACAAGCAGTACTTC. It yields the protein CASSSRDSPANKQYF.